This TCR beta chain came from a study of blood T cell repertoires in COVID-19. For the study at large: Nucleic acid was either cDNA or gDNA, and it came from T cells, B-cell-depleted T cells, or PBMCs.

This clone was picked up a small number of times. Trimming pared 0 bases from V and 9 bases from J, leaving 15 bases between. CDR1 and CDR2 from the germline V gene are WNHNN and SYGVQD (reference sequence). The CDR3 sequence is 15 residues long. Measured with immunoSEQ multiplex PCR; TCRdb has only the in-frame clones, and not every one. This sample has roughly 170,000 clones, with around 80% found just once. V and J are TRBV10-1 and TRBJ2-1; D gene ambiguous. Sequenced: PBMCs or T cells enriched from blood (not recorded which). The TCR originated in a woman between 45 and 65 years old who had recovered from COVID-19. CDR3 protein: CASSESLRSVGEQFF. In nucleotides, the CDR3 is TGCGCCAGCAGTGAGTCGCTCCGCAGCGTTGGTGAGCAGTTCTTC.